This TCR beta chain was sequenced in a study of blood T cell repertoires in COVID-19. Whole-study context: The United States, Italy and Spain were the sources of the acute and convalescent COVID-19 samples.

The Seattle patients joined while their infection was active and were tracked longitudinally afterward. Original data processing: It was from reference gene primer amplification that nucleated cell counts were estimated. Profiling relied on immunoSEQ multiplex PCR, and the TCRdb table lists in-frame clones only, not all of them. V and J calls and clone size are given by that table; D and trimming were obtained from the DNA. The table shows approximately 180,000 clones, with roughly 76% occurring only once. With 2 bases removed from V and 10 bases from J, the gap between germline ends came to 15 bases. In germline, CDR1 is KGHSH, CDR2 LQKENI. CDR3 size: 14 residues.

The source material was peripheral blood. This clonotype was sampled from a woman of 80 years or more with COVID-19, enrolled during active disease. The V gene is TRBV18, the J gene TRBJ2-1; TRBD2 is a possible D gene (6 bases). CDR3 sequence (DNA): TGTGCCAGCTCACCATCATTAGCGGCGGTGGAGCAGTTCTTC. Its protein is CASSPSLAAVEQFF.